This entry concerns a single T cell receptor (beta chain). Its specificity is not known. These data are taken from a study of response to subunit inactivated influenza vaccine. This CDR3 is 14 amino acids long. Trimming took off 5 bases at V and 4 bases at J, with 14 bases between the two ends. The germline V gene encodes CDR1 MDHEN and CDR2 SYDVKM. Notes on the study in general: Few additional T cells are recruited per seasonal influenza vaccination, authors suggested.

Using its own MiXCR run on the RT-PCR reads, TCRdb lists one record per CDR3 protein. The sample holds roughly 630,000 distinct CDR3 sequences, 14% seen once. The chain uses TRBV28 and TRBJ2-5; D gene uncertain. The source was PBMCs from blood, collected 14 to 15 days before vaccination. This receptor was identified in a man aged 45 to 65 who received an inactivated influenza vaccine. The CDR3 coding sequence is TGTGCCAGCAGTATTACGTCTCATGGAGAGACCCAGTACTTC. It translates to CASSITSHGETQYF.